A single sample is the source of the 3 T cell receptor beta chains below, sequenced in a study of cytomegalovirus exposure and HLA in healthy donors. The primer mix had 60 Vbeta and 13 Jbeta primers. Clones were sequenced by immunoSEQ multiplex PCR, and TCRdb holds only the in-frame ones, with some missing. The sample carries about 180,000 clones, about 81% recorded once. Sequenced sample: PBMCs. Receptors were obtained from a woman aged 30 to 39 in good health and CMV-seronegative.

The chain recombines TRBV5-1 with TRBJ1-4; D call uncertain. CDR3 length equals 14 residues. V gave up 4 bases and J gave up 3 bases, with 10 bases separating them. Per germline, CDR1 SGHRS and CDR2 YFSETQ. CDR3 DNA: TGCGCCAGCAGCCTGTCTCCCCCTAATGAAAAACTGTTTTTT. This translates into CASSLSPPNEKLFF.

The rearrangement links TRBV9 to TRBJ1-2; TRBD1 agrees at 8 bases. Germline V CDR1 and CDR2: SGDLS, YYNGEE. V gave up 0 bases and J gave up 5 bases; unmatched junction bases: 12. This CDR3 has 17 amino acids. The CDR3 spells CASSVGIGTGSEYGYTF. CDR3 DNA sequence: TGTGCCAGCAGCGTAGGGATTGGGACAGGCTCGGAATATGGCTACACCTTC.

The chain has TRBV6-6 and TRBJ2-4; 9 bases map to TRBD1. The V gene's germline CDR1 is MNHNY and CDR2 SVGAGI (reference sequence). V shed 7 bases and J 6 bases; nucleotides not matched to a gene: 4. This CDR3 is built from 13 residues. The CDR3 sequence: CASTGTGTNIQYF. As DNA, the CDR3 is TGTGCCAGCACCGGGACAGGGACAAACATTCAGTACTTC.